This T cell receptor (beta chain) is drawn from a study of shared clonotypes between healthy human individuals. Clones were sequenced by immunoSEQ multiplex PCR, and TCRdb holds only the in-frame ones, with some missing. The sample includes roughly 2.4 million clones, approximately 96% seen only once; the top ten take around 0.13%. This CDR3 comprises 13 residues. Trimming pared 2 bases from V and 11 bases from J, leaving 15 bases between. CDR1 and CDR2 from the germline V gene are SEHNR and FQNEAQ (reference sequence). The chain employs TRBV7-9 and TRBJ1-1, with D perhaps TRBD1 (6 bases). The source material was naive CD4+ T cells sorted from blood. Indicated subset: CD45RA+ positively selected. This receptor was taken from a young man in good health. This CDR3 reads CASSLSLRGKAFF. The CDR3 DNA reads TGTGCCAGCAGCTTATCTTTGAGGGGGAAGGCTTTCTTT.